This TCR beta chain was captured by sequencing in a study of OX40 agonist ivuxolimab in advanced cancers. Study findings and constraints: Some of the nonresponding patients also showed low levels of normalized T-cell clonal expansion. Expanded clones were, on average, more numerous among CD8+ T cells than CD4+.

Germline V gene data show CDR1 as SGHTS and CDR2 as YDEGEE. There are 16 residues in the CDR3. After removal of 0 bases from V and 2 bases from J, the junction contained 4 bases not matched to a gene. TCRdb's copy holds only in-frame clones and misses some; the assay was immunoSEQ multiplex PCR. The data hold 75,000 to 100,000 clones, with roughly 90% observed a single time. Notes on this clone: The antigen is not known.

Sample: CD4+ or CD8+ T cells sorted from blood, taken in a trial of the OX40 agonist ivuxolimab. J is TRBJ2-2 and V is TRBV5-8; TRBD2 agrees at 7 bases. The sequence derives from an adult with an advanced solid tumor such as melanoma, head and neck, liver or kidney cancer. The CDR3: CASSLGLALNTGELFF. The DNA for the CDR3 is TGTGCCAGCAGCTTGGGACTAGCTCTTAACACCGGGGAGCTGTTTTTT.